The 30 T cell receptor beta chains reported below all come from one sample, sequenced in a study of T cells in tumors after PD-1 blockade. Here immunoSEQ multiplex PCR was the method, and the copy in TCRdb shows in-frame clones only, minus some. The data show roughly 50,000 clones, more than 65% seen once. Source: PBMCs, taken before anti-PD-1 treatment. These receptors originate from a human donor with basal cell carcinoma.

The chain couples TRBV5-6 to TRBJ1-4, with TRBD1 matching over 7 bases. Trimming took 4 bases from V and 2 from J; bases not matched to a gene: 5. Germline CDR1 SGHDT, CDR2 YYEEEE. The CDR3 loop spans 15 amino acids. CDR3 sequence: CASSPTGVTNEKLFF. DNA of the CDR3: TGTGCCAGCAGCCCCACAGGGGTCACTAATGAAAAACTGTTTTTT.

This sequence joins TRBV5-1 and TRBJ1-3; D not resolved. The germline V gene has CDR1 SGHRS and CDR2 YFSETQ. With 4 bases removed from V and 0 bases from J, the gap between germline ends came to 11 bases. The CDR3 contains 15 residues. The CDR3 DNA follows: TGCGCCAGCAGCGGACCCGTGGGCTCTGGAAACACCATATATTTT. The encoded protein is CASSGPVGSGNTIYF.

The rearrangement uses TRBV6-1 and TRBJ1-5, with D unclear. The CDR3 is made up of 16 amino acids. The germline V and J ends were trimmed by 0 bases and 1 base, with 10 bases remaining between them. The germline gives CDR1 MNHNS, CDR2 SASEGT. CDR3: CASSEAWGGSNQPQHF. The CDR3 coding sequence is TGTGCCAGCAGTGAAGCATGGGGAGGGAGCAATCAGCCCCAGCATTTT.

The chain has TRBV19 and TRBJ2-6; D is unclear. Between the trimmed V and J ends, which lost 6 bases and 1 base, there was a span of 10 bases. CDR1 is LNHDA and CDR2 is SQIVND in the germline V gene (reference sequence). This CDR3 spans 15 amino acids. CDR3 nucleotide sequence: TGTGCCAGTAGAGAAGACACATCTGGGGCCAACGTCCTGACTTTC. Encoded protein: CASREDTSGANVLTF. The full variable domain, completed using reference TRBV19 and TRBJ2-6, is DGGITQSPKYLFRKEGQNVTLSCEQNLNHDAMYWYRQDPGQGLRLIYYSQIVNDFQKGDIAEGYSVSREKKESFPLTVTSAQKNPTAFYLCASREDTSGANVLTFGAGSRLTVL.

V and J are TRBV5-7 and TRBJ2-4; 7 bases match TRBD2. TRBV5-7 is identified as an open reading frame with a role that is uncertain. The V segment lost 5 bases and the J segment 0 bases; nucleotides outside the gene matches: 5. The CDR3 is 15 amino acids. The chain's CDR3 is CASSWGRAAKNIQYF. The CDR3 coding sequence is TGTGCCAGCAGTTGGGGGAGGGCAGCCAAAAACATTCAGTACTTC.

The CDR3 spells CASSSATSSYEQYF. CDR3 nucleotide sequence: TGTGCCAGCAGTTCAGCGACAAGCTCCTACGAGCAGTACTTC. The chain has TRBV28 and TRBJ2-7; D remains ambiguous. Germline CDR1 MDHEN, CDR2 SYDVKM. CDR3 length: 14 amino acids. V lost 4 bases and J lost 0, with 10 bases in between.

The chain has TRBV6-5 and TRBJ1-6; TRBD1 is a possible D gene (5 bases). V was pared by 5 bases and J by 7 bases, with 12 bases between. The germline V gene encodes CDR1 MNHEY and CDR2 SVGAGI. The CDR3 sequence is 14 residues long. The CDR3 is CASSLPGPNSPLHF. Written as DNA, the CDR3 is TGTGCCAGCAGTCTACCGGGGCCAAATTCACCCCTCCACTTT.

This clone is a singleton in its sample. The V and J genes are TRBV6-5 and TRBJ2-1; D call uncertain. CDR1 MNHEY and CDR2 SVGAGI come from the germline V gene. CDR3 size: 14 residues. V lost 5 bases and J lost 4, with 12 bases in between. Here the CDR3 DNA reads TGTGCCAGCAGTACCAATTTGGGGTACAATGAGCAGTTCTTC. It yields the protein CASSTNLGYNEQFF.

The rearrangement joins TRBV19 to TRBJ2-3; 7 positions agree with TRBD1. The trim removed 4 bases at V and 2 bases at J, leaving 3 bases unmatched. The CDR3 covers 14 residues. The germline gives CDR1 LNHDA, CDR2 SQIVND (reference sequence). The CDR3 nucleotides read TGTGCCAGTAGTAAGCAGGGGGTCACAGATACGCAGTATTTT. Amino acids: CASSKQGVTDTQYF.

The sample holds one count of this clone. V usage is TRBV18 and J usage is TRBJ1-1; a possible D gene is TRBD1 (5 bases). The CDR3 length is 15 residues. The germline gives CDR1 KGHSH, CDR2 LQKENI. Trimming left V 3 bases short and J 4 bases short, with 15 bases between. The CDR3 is CASSPPTAPGTEAFF. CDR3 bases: TGTGCCAGCTCACCCCCGACAGCCCCGGGCACTGAAGCTTTCTTT.

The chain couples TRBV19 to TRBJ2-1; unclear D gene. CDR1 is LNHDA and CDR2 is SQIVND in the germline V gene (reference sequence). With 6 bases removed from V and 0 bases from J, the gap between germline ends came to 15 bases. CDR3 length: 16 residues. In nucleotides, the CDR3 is TGTGCCAGTAGAAACGGACGGACCTTCTCCTACAATGAGCAGTTCTTC. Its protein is CASRNGRTFSYNEQFF.

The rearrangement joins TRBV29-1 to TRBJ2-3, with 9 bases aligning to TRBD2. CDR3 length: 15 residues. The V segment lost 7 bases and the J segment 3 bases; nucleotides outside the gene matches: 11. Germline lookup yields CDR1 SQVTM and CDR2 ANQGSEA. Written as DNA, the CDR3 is TGCAGCGCCGGCGGGCGGGGGGGCAGAACAGATACGCAGTATTTT. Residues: CSAGGRGGRTDTQYF.

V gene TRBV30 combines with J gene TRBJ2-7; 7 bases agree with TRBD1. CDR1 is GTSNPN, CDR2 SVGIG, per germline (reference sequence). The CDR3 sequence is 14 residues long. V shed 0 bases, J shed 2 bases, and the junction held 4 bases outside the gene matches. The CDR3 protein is CAWSVRGNPYEQYF. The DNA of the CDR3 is TGTGCCTGGAGTGTCAGGGGGAATCCCTACGAGCAGTACTTC. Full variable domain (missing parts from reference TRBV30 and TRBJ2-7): SQTIHQWPATLVQPVGSPLSLECTVEGTSNPNLYWYRQAAGRGLQLLFYSVGIGQISSEVPQNLSASRPQDRQFILSSKKLLLSDSGFYLCAWSVRGNPYEQYFGPGTRLTVT.

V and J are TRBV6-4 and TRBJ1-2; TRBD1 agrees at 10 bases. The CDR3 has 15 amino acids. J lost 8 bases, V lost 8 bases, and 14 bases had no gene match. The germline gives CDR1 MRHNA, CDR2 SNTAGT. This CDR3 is CASGKDRGGGKGYTF. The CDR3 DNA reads TGTGCCAGCGGCAAGGACAGGGGGGGTGGAAAAGGCTACACCTTC.

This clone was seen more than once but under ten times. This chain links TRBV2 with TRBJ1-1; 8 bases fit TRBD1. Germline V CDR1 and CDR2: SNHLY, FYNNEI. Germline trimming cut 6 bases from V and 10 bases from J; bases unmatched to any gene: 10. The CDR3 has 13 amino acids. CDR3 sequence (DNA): TGTGCCAGCAGAGCGATGGACAGGGCGGGAGCTTTCTTT. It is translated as CASRAMDRAGAFF. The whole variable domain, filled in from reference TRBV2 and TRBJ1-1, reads EPEVTQTPSHQVTQMGQEVILRCVPISNHLYFYWYRQILGQKVEFLVSFYNNEISEKSEIFDDQFSVERPDGSNFTLKIRSTKLEDSAMYFCASRAMDRAGAFFGQGTRLTVV.

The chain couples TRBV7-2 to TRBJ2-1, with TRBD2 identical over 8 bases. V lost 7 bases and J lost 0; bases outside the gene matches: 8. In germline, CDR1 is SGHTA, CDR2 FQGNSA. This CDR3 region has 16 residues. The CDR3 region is CASTSTSGRSYNEQFF. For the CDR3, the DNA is TGTGCCAGCACCTCCACTAGCGGCCGCTCCTACAATGAGCAGTTCTTC.

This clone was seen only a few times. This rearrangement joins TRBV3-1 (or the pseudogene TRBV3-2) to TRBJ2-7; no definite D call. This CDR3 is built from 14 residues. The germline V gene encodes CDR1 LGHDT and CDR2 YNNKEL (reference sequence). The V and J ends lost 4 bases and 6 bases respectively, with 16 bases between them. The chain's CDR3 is CASSPTFPKGEQYF. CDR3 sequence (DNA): TGTGCCAGCAGCCCGACTTTCCCGAAGGGCGAGCAGTACTTC.

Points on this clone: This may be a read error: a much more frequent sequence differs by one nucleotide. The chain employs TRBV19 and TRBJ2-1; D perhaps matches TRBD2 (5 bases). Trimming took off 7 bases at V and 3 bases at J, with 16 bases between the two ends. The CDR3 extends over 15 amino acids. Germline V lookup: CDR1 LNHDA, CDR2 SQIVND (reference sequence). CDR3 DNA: TGTGCCAGTAAGCCACTAGAGGCCCTCTACAATGAGCAGTTCTTC. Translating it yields CASKPLEALYNEQFF.

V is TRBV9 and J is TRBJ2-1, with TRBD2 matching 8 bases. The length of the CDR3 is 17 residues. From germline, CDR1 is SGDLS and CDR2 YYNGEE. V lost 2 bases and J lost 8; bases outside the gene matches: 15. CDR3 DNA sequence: TGTGCCAGCAGCGTTAACGCCCCGGGACGGGGGGGGGATGAGCAGTTCTTC. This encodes CASSVNAPGRGGDEQFF. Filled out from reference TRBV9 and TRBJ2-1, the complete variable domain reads DSGVTQTPKHLITATGQRVTLRCSPRSGDLSVYWYQQSLDQGLQFLIQYYNGEERAKGNILERFSAQQFPDLHSELNLSSLELGDSALYFCASSVNAPGRGGDEQFFGPGTRLTVL.

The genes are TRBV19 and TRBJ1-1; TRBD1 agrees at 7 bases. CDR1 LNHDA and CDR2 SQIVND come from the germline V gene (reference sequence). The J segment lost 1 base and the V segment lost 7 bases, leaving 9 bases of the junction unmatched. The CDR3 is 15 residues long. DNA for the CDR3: TGTGCCAGTACTCCCTTTCGACAGGGGAACACTGAAGCTTTCTTT. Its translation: CASTPFRQGNTEAFF. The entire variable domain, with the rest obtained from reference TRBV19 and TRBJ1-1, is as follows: DGGITQSPKYLFRKEGQNVTLSCEQNLNHDAMYWYRQDPGQGLRLIYYSQIVNDFQKGDIAEGYSVSREKKESFPLTVTSAQKNPTAFYLCASTPFRQGNTEAFFGQGTRLTVV.

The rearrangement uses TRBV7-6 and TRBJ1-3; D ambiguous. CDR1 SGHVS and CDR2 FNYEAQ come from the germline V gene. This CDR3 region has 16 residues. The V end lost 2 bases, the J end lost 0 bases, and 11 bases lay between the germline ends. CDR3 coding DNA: TGTGCCAGCAGCTTACTGGGTGGAAGCTCTGGAAACACCATATATTTT. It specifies CASSLLGGSSGNTIYF.

In nucleotides, the CDR3 is TGCGCCAGCTTTGGACTAGCGGGGGCCCCCACCGGGGAGCTGTTTTTT. This codes for CASFGLAGAPTGELFF. J is TRBJ2-2 and V is TRBV5-1; 13 bases are a match to TRBD2. CDR1 is SGHRS, CDR2 YFSETQ, per germline. The V and J ends lost 7 bases and 4 bases, in that order; junction bases with no gene match: 7. This CDR3 has 16 amino acids.

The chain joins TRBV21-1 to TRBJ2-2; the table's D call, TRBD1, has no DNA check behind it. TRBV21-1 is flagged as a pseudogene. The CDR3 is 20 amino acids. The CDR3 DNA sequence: TGTGCCAGCAGCAAACCCCCCCCCAGGGACAGGGGAGCGAACACCGGGGAGCTGTTTTTT. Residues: CASSKPPPRDRGANTGELFF.

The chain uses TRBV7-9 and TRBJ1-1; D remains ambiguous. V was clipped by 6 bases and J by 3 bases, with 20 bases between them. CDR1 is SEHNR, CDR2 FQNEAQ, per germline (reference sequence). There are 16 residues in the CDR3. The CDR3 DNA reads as TGTGCCAGCAGTTTTGACGGGCTATTCGCGGACACTGAAGCTTTCTTT. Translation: CASSFDGLFADTEAFF.

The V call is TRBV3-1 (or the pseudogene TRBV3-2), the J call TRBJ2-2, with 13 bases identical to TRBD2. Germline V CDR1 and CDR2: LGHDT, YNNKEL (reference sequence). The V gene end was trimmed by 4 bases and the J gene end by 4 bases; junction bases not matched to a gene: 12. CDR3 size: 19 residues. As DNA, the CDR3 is TGTGCCAGCAGCCCAAAAACTAGCGGGGGGGCCCGGGGCACCGGGGAGCTGTTTTTT. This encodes CASSPKTSGGARGTGELFF.

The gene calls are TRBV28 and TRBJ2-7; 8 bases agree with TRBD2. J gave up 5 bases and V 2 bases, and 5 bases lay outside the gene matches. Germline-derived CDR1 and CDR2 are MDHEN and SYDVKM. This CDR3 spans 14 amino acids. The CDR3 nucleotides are TGTGCCAGCAGTTTAAACGGGGGGGCCGACGAGCAGTACTTC. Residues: CASSLNGGADEQYF.

The CDR3: CASSFRSGLEEKLFF. In DNA form, the CDR3 reads TGTGCCAGCAGCTTTCGATCAGGGCTCGAGGAAAAACTGTTTTTT. The chain employs TRBV7-9 and TRBJ1-4; possible D gene TRBD1, 5 bases. The CDR3 loop spans 15 amino acids. Germline-derived CDR1 and CDR2 are SEHNR and FQNEAQ (reference sequence). Trimming cost V 3 bases and J 8 bases, with 16 bases left between them.

As DNA, the CDR3 is TGTGCCAGCAGCCCTTGGACGGGGAACACTGAAGCTTTCTTT. The encoded protein is CASSPWTGNTEAFF. This chain joins TRBV7-6 and TRBJ1-1; no clear D gene. CDR3 length: 14 amino acids. Germline CDR1 and CDR2: SGHVS and FNYEAQ. The ends were cut back, 5 bases at V and 1 base at J, with 11 bases in the middle.

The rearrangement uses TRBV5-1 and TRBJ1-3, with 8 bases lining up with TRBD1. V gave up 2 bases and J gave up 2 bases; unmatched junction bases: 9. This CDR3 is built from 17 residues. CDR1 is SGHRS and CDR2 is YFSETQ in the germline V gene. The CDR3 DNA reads TGCGCCAGCAGCTTCGGCGCCTTGACAGGGGCTGGAAACACCATATATTTT. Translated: CASSFGALTGAGNTIYF.

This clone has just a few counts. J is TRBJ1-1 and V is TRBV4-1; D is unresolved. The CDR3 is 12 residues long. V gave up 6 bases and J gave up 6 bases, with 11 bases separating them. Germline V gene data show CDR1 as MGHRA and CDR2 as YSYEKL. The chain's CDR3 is CASSEIGAEAFF. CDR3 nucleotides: TGCGCCAGCAGTGAAATTGGGGCTGAAGCTTTCTTT.